The 26 T cell receptor beta chains reported below all come from one sample, sequenced in a study of cytomegalovirus exposure and HLA in healthy donors. The PCR was carried out with 60 Vbeta primers and 13 Jbeta primers. Some clones are missing from TCRdb's copy, which holds only in-frame ones; the method was immunoSEQ multiplex PCR. The sample has 100,000 or so clones, roughly three fifths seen once. Sequenced: PBMCs. The receptors were sampled from a human donor in good health.

The genes are TRBV7-6 and TRBJ2-2, with 10 bases lining up with TRBD2. Germline V gives CDR1 SGHVS, CDR2 FNYEAQ. J gave up 2 bases and V 4 bases, and 4 bases lay outside the gene matches. The CDR3 contains 16 residues. In DNA, the CDR3 is TGTGCCAGCAGCTCGGGACTAGCGAGAAACACCGGGGAGCTGTTTTTT. This codes for CASSSGLARNTGELFF.

In this sample, this clone turned up a few times. This chain connects TRBV2 to TRBJ1-5; 8 bases agree with TRBD1. Trimming at V came to 7 bases and at J to 7 bases, leaving 9 bases not matched to a gene. This CDR3 is built from 14 residues. Germline V gene lookup returns CDR1 SNHLY and CDR2 FYNNEI. Written as DNA, the CDR3 is TGTGCCAGCACCCCGGACAGGGTCGGCCAGCCCCAGCATTTT. Protein product: CASTPDRVGQPQHF.

The sample holds a few counts of this clone. The chain employs TRBV29-1 and TRBJ2-1; D might be TRBD2 (6 bases). Per the germline V gene, CDR1 is SQVTM and CDR2 is ANQGSEA. Trimming left V 0 bases short and J 6 bases short, with 12 bases between. CDR3 length equals 14 residues. For the CDR3, the DNA is TGCAGCGTTGAAGATCCGGGGGACCCCAATGAGCAGTTCTTC. Its protein is CSVEDPGDPNEQFF.

In nucleotides, the CDR3 is TGTGCCAGCAGTGCTTCCGGGGCAGGGGCTCAGCCCCAGCATTTT. This gives the protein CASSASGAGAQPQHF. This chain uses TRBV27 with TRBJ1-5, with D possibly matching TRBD1 (6 bases). The CDR3 covers 15 residues. The V end lost 5 bases, the J end lost 6 bases, and 17 bases lay between the germline ends. The germline V gene encodes CDR1 MNHEY and CDR2 SMNVEV (reference sequence).

DNA of the CDR3: TGTGCCAGCAGTCCCCAGGGTGACTATGGCTACACCTTC. Protein: CASSPQGDYGYTF. The chain employs TRBV6-1 and TRBJ1-2; TRBD1 is a possible D gene (5 bases). From germline, CDR1 is MNHNS and CDR2 SASEGT. The CDR3 is 13 residues long. The V end lost 5 bases, the J end lost 3 bases, and 10 bases lay between the germline ends.

The DNA of the CDR3 is TGCGCCAGCAGCCCACAGGGTGTGAACACTGAAGCTTTCTTT. The encoded protein is CASSPQGVNTEAFF. The rearrangement uses TRBV4-1 and TRBJ1-1; D is perhaps TRBD1 (6 bases). The CDR3 is made up of 14 amino acids. Germline V CDR1 and CDR2: MGHRA, YSYEKL. Trimming stripped 4 bases from V and 0 bases from J, with 9 bases between.

V and J are TRBV5-1 and TRBJ2-5; 9 nucleotides match TRBD2. The CDR3 has 17 residues. Trimming at V came to 0 bases and at J to 4 bases, leaving 10 bases not matched to a gene. The germline V gene encodes CDR1 SGHRS and CDR2 YFSETQ. The CDR3: CASSLVAMGLAGETQYF. In DNA, the CDR3 is TGCGCCAGCAGCTTGGTAGCAATGGGACTAGCAGGAGAGACCCAGTACTTC.

This chain connects TRBV7-3 to TRBJ2-5; 15 nucleotides match TRBD2. The V gene end was trimmed by 5 bases and the J gene end by 6 bases; junction bases not matched to a gene: 10. The CDR3 length is 17 residues. The germline gives CDR1 SGHTA, CDR2 FQGTGA. CDR3 DNA sequence: TGTGCCAGCAGCCCCAATACCGGGACTAGCGGGAGGCAGACCCAGTACTTC. Residues: CASSPNTGTSGRQTQYF.

The chain employs TRBV15 and TRBJ2-2; D perhaps matches TRBD2 (6 bases). Deletions cut 4 bases from V and 1 base from J, with 13 bases between. CDR1 is LNHNV and CDR2 is YYDKDF in the germline V gene (reference sequence). The CDR3 runs 16 residues. CDR3 sequence (DNA): TGTGCCACCAGCAAACTCGGACTACAGAACACCGGGGAGCTGTTTTTT. This encodes CATSKLGLQNTGELFF.

Turning to this clone: The sample contains more than one DNA sequence encoding this CDR3. The rearrangement uses TRBV2 and TRBJ1-5; 8 bases match TRBD1. Germline-derived CDR1 and CDR2 are SNHLY and FYNNEI. After removal of 4 bases from V and 4 bases from J, the junction contained 6 bases not matched to a gene. The CDR3 has 15 residues. This CDR3 reads CASSGDRSGNQPQHF. The DNA for the CDR3 is TGTGCCAGCAGTGGGGACAGGTCTGGGAATCAGCCCCAGCATTTT.

The chain links TRBV5-5 to TRBJ2-7; TRBD2 agrees at 7 bases. The V and J ends lost 4 bases and 2 bases, in that order; junction bases with no gene match: 12. CDR1 and CDR2 (germline): SGHKS, YYEKEE (reference sequence). This CDR3 has 16 amino acids. The CDR3 sequence: CASSARGGRGTYEQYF. The CDR3 nucleotides read TGTGCCAGCAGCGCACGGGGAGGGCGAGGGACCTACGAGCAGTACTTC.

The chain couples TRBV2 to TRBJ1-1, with TRBD1 as a possible D gene (6 bases). The CDR3 consists of 14 residues. Germline V gives CDR1 SNHLY, CDR2 FYNNEI. The V end lost 8 bases, the J end lost 6 bases, and 19 bases lay between the germline ends. The DNA of the CDR3 is TGTGCCAGCGGAACAGGGTGGGGGACCGCTGAAGCTTTCTTT. Its protein product is CASGTGWGTAEAFF.

The chain has TRBV11-3 and TRBJ2-2; tentative D call: TRBD2 (5 bases). V was shortened by 0 bases and J by 7 bases, with 9 bases between the two germline ends. CDR1 is SGHNT and CDR2 is YENEEA in the germline V gene. This CDR3 region has 14 residues. The CDR3 DNA is TGTGCCAGCAGCTTAGAGGCAGGACTCGGGGAGCTGTTTTTT. It yields the protein CASSLEAGLGELFF.

The rearrangement links TRBV4-1 to TRBJ1-2; 7 nucleotides line up with TRBD1. The CDR3 loop spans 15 amino acids. CDR1 and CDR2 (germline): MGHRA, YSYEKL. V was clipped by 4 bases and J by 4 bases; unmatched bases: 9. This chain's CDR3 is CASSPTGDRGYGYTF. The CDR3 DNA reads as TGCGCCAGCAGCCCCACAGGGGATCGAGGCTATGGCTACACCTTC.

This chain joins TRBV2 and TRBJ2-1; TRBD2 might be the D (5 bases). The CDR3 extends over 13 amino acids. V lost 8 bases, J lost 4 bases, and 12 bases lay in between. Germline V gene sequence: CDR1 SNHLY, CDR2 FYNNEI. CDR3: CASLAPGYNEQFF. The DNA for the CDR3 is TGTGCCAGCCTGGCGCCGGGATACAATGAGCAGTTCTTC.

This clone was observed a handful of times. This chain uses TRBV7-8 with TRBJ2-7; D gene ambiguous. The germline gives CDR1 SGHVS, CDR2 FQNEAQ. The ends were cut back, 5 bases at V and 3 bases at J, with 11 bases in the middle. The CDR3 spans 13 residues. The CDR3 coding sequence is TGTGCCAGCAGCCCGTACCCGGTCTACGAGCAGTACTTC. It is translated as CASSPYPVYEQYF.

The V call is TRBV18, the J call TRBJ1-3; D is possibly TRBD1 (6 bases). The germline gives CDR1 KGHSH, CDR2 LQKENI. Trimming took off 3 bases at V and 2 bases at J, with 11 bases between the two ends. This CDR3 region has 15 residues. In DNA, the CDR3 is TGTGCCAGCTCACCGCTGGACAGACCTGGAAACACCATATATTTT. As protein: CASSPLDRPGNTIYF.

This clone came up once. The V gene is TRBV5-6, the J gene TRBJ1-2; the D is unclear. This CDR3 is 15 amino acids long. Germline V CDR1 and CDR2: SGHDT, YYEEEE. V gave up 3 bases and J gave up 2 bases, with 14 bases separating them. The CDR3: CASSYDTYSNYGYTF. DNA of the CDR3: TGTGCCAGCAGCTATGACACATACTCCAACTATGGCTACACCTTC. The full variable domain, rest sourced from reference TRBV5-6 and TRBJ1-2, is DAGVTQSPTHLIKTRGQQVTLRCSPKSGHDTVSWYQQALGQGPQFIFQYYEEEERQRGNFPDRFSGHQFPNYSSELNVNALLLGDSALYLCASSYDTYSNYGYTFGSGTRLTVV.

The J gene is TRBJ2-2, the V gene TRBV5-1; 8 bases align to TRBD2. V lost 3 bases to trimming and J lost 5 bases; unmatched junction nucleotides: 6. CDR1 and CDR2 (germline): SGHRS, YFSETQ. This CDR3 has 15 residues. CDR3 region: CASSSSGRSTGELFF. CDR3 coding DNA: TGCGCCAGCAGCTCCAGCGGGAGATCTACCGGGGAGCTGTTTTTT.

The V gene is TRBV27, the J gene TRBJ1-1, with 10 bases aligning to TRBD1. CDR1 MNHEY and CDR2 SMNVEV come from the germline V gene (reference sequence). The CDR3 covers 14 residues. The trim removed 4 bases at V and 10 bases at J, leaving 9 bases unmatched. In DNA form, the CDR3 reads TGTGCCAGCAGTTCGTCCCGGGACAGGGGTGGAGCTTTCTTT. This gives the protein CASSSSRDRGGAFF.

J is TRBJ1-1 and V is TRBV9; maybe TRBD1 (5 bases). Germline CDR1 reads SGDLS; CDR2 reads YYNGEE. V lost 4 bases and J 0 bases, leaving 10 bases between the germline ends. This CDR3 is 14 amino acids long. The CDR3 reads CASSPRAMNTEAFF. The DNA for the CDR3 is TGTGCCAGCAGCCCCAGGGCCATGAACACTGAAGCTTTCTTT.

The chain couples TRBV11-2 to TRBJ1-4; maybe TRBD1 (6 bases). The V and J ends lost 6 bases and 6 bases respectively, with 23 bases between them. The CDR3 runs 17 residues. Germline V gene data show CDR1 as SGHAT and CDR2 as FQNNGV. The CDR3 spells CASRPARGGGEDEKLFF. The CDR3 bases are TGTGCCAGCAGACCCGCCCGTGGGGGGGGCGAGGATGAAAAACTGTTTTTT.

In this sample, this clone turned up a few times. This chain uses TRBV2 with TRBJ2-3; the match to TRBD2 covers 7 bases. Germline values: CDR1 SNHLY, CDR2 FYNNEI. V shed 7 bases, J shed 5 bases, and the junction held 6 bases outside the gene matches. The CDR3 is 13 residues long. Here the CDR3 DNA reads TGTGCCAGCATTCCCCGGGGGGAAGATACGCAGTATTTT. Its translation is CASIPRGEDTQYF.

This chain links TRBV10-3 with TRBJ2-7; 11 bases agree with TRBD2. The V segment lost 6 bases and the J segment 2 bases; nucleotides outside the gene matches: 9. The CDR3 runs to 16 residues. CDR1 and CDR2 from the germline V gene are ENHRY and SYGVKD. CDR3 region: CAISSSGTSGTYEQYF. In DNA form, the CDR3 reads TGTGCCATCAGCAGCTCCGGGACTAGCGGAACCTACGAGCAGTACTTC.

The chain links TRBV29-1 to TRBJ2-1, with D possibly TRBD2 on 5 matching bases. The CDR3 sequence is 13 residues long. The V gene's germline CDR1 is SQVTM and CDR2 ANQGSEA. Trimming took 5 bases from V and 3 from J, leaving 11 bases between them. The DNA of the CDR3 is TGCAGCGTTTCAGGAGGTGGCTACAATGAGCAGTTCTTC. This translates into CSVSGGGYNEQFF.

The J gene is TRBJ2-3, the V gene TRBV19; 7 nucleotides agree with TRBD2. V lost 7 bases, J lost 0 bases, and 7 bases stayed unmatched. There are 15 residues in the CDR3. The germline V gene has CDR1 LNHDA and CDR2 SQIVND (reference sequence). The CDR3 DNA reads as TGTGCCAGTAATTTGGCTAGCGGAAGCACAGATACGCAGTATTTT. Its protein product is CASNLASGSTDTQYF. Combining the CDR3 with reference TRBV19 and TRBJ2-3 gives the whole variable domain DGGITQSPKYLFRKEGQNVTLSCEQNLNHDAMYWYRQDPGQGLRLIYYSQIVNDFQKGDIAEGYSVSREKKESFPLTVTSAQKNPTAFYLCASNLASGSTDTQYFGPGTRLTVL.